The sample holds a few counts of the clone carrying this T cell receptor (beta chain). Antigen unknown. Germline V gene sequence: CDR1 SGHRS, CDR2 YFSETQ. The CDR3 extends over 14 amino acids. V was pared by 4 bases and J by 4 bases, with 2 bases of the junction left unmatched. This record belongs to a study of vaccination effects on CD4 cells after COVID-19. Study information: Sampling of a couple of convalescent patients took place 16 days and one week prior to vaccination.

Findings of the study overall: Spike-reactive clones in convalescents after vaccination were chiefly newly vaccine-induced.

Subsequent to a culture period of more than 8 days, CD4+ T cells were isolated. Produced via immunoSEQ multiplex PCR; TCRdb's table is partial and in-frame only. The sample lists some 49,000 clones; approximately 81% were seen once. The V gene is TRBV5-1, the J gene TRBJ1-2; 12 bases fit TRBD1. The sample here was CD4+ T cells from PBMCs cultured without peptide, taken before COVID-19 vaccination. This receptor was obtained from a human donor who had a prior SARS-CoV-2 infection. The DNA of the CDR3 is TGCGCCAGCAGCAAGGGACAGGGGGCCTATGGCTACACCTTC. Encoded protein: CASSKGQGAYGYTF.